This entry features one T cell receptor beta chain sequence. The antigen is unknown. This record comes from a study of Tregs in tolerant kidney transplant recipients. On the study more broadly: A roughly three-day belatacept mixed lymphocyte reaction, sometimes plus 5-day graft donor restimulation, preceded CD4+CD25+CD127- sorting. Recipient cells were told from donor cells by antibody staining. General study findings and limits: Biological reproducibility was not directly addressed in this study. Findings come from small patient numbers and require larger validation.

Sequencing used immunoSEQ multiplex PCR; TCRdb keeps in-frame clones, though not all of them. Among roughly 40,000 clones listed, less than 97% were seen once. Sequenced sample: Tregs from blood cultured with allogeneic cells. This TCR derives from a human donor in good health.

The chain's CDR3 is CASSLTGGELFF. The CDR3 DNA follows: TGCGCCAGCAGCTTAACTGGCGGGGAGCTGTTTTTT. The chain links TRBV5-1 to TRBJ2-2; no clear D gene. The germline CDR1 and CDR2 sequences are SGHRS and YFSETQ. The CDR3 has 12 amino acids. With 2 bases removed from V and 7 bases from J, the gap between germline ends came to 6 bases.